A single sample is the source of the 25 T cell receptor beta chains below, sequenced in a study of blood T cells in healthy people across ages. Through a sample-barcoded 5' primer and a J-beta primer mix, a second PCR was run for roughly 7 to 12 cycles. TCRdb reprocessed the 5' RACE reads via MiXCR and lists one record per CDR3 protein. The sample gives about 1.4 million distinct CDR3 sequences, approximately 59% of which show up once; over 6.5% is in the top ten. Sequenced: blood. Source of these receptors: a man between 18 and 29 years old in good health.

The genes are TRBV9 and TRBJ2-5; 12 bases are a match to TRBD2. The germline CDR1 and CDR2 sequences are SGDLS and YYNGEE. This CDR3 spans 17 amino acids. V was clipped by 0 bases and J by 5 bases; unmatched bases: 8. The CDR3 DNA follows: TGTGCCAGCAGCGTAGACCCTAGCGGGGGGGAGAGGGAGACCCAGTACTTC. Its translation is CASSVDPSGGERETQYF. The entire variable domain, with the rest obtained from reference TRBV9 and TRBJ2-5, is as follows: DSGVTQTPKHLITATGQRVTLRCSPRSGDLSVYWYQQSLDQGLQFLIQYYNGEERAKGNILERFSAQQFPDLHSELNLSSLELGDSALYFCASSVDPSGGERETQYFGPGTRLLVL.

The V gene is TRBV4-1, the J gene TRBJ2-4; 12 bases agree with TRBD2. Per the germline V gene, CDR1 is MGHRA and CDR2 is YSYEKL. With 0 bases clipped from V and 1 base from J, the junction kept 4 bases outside the gene matches. The CDR3 length is 18 residues. Here the CDR3 DNA reads TGCGCCAGCAGCCAAGATCGGACTAGCGGGACTGCCAAAAACATTCAGTACTTC. Amino acids: CASSQDRTSGTAKNIQYF.

The rearrangement uses TRBV5-1 and TRBJ2-2; 9 nucleotides match TRBD1. This CDR3 is built from 16 residues. CDR1 SGHRS and CDR2 YFSETQ come from the germline V gene. V lost 4 bases, J lost 0 bases, and 4 bases stayed unmatched. CDR3 DNA sequence: TGCGCCAGCAGCGAGGGACAGGGCACGAACACCGGGGAGCTGTTTTTT. This codes for CASSEGQGTNTGELFF. The whole variable domain, remainder taken from reference TRBV5-1 and TRBJ2-2, is KAGVTQTPRYLIKTRGQQVTLSCSPISGHRSVSWYQQTPGQGLQFLFEYFSETQRNKGNFPGRFSGRQFSNSRSEMNVSTLELGDSALYLCASSEGQGTNTGELFFGEGSRLTVL.

The chain has TRBV20-1 and TRBJ2-3; weak D call: TRBD2 (7 bases). The V gene's germline CDR1 is DFQATT and CDR2 SNEGSKA (reference sequence). This CDR3 has 15 amino acids. V lost 5 bases to trimming and J lost 1 base, with 16 bases between them. The CDR3 nucleotides read TGCAGTGCTCGGAGAGGGGGGGCCGGCACAGATACGCAGTATTTT. Protein: CSARRGGAGTDTQYF.

This clonotype was seen only a few times. As DNA, the CDR3 is TGTGCCACCGCGGACAGGGTTGATCAGCCCCAGCATTTT. Protein: CATADRVDQPQHF. The rearrangement joins TRBV12-3 or TRBV12-4 to TRBJ1-5; 8 nucleotides align to TRBD1. The ends lost 10 bases at V and 5 bases at J; junction bases unmatched: 7. The CDR3 runs 13 residues.

There are a few counts of this clonotype. This rearrangement joins TRBV9 to TRBJ2-1; 15 bases fit TRBD2. Germline values: CDR1 SGDLS, CDR2 YYNGEE. There are 20 residues in the CDR3. J was trimmed by 2 bases and V by 3 bases; bases with no gene match: 12. CDR3 residues: CASSGGTSGRRWGTYNEQFF. CDR3 DNA sequence: TGTGCCAGCAGCGGAGGGACTAGCGGGAGGAGATGGGGTACCTACAATGAGCAGTTCTTC.

This clonotype was observed a few times. The CDR3 DNA sequence: TGTGCCAGCAGCTTAGATAAGGGGCTACCAGGGAACGGCGAGACCCAGTACTTC. Encoded protein: CASSLDKGLPGNGETQYF. The genes are TRBV11-2 and TRBJ2-5; TRBD1 is a possible D gene (5 bases). V was cut by 0 bases and J by 5 bases, with 22 bases left in between. The germline gives CDR1 SGHAT, CDR2 FQNNGV. This CDR3 has 18 residues.

V and J are TRBV10-3 and TRBJ1-2; 7 bases line up with TRBD1. Unmatched junction bases numbered 6, after V lost 10 bases and J lost 4 bases. CDR3 length equals 12 residues. The V gene's germline CDR1 is ENHRY and CDR2 SYGVKD. CDR3 in amino acids: CATGWDSYGYTF. The CDR3 DNA reads as TGTGCCACCGGCTGGGACAGCTATGGCTACACCTTC.

The chain recombines TRBV20-1 with TRBJ1-4; D remains ambiguous. The CDR3 contains 11 residues. The ends were cut back, 6 bases at V and 7 bases at J, with 9 bases in the middle. The germline V gene has CDR1 DFQATT and CDR2 SNEGSKA (reference sequence). The DNA of the CDR3 is TGCAGTGCGAAAGTGGCTGAAAAACTGTTTTTT. Translating gives CSAKVAEKLFF.

The genes are TRBV27 and TRBJ2-1; perhaps TRBD2 as D (6 bases). Between the trimmed V and J ends, which lost 3 bases and 10 bases, there was a span of 19 bases. CDR1 and CDR2 from the germline V gene are MNHEY and SMNVEV (reference sequence). The CDR3 totals 15 residues. For the CDR3, the DNA is TGTGCCAGCAGTTTTTTTGGGGGGTTGACGAACGAGCAGTTCTTC. Its protein product is CASSFFGGLTNEQFF.

V gene TRBV12-3 or TRBV12-4 combines with J gene TRBJ1-2; D may be TRBD1 (5 bases). The CDR3 has 14 residues. V was shortened by 2 bases and J by 4 bases, with 11 bases between the two germline ends. Here the CDR3 DNA reads TGTGCCAGCAGTTTAACCGGGACTCTCTATGGCTACACCTTC. The encoded protein is CASSLTGTLYGYTF.

CDR3 coding DNA: TGTGCCCCCGGACGGGCCCCCAATCAGCCCCAGCATTTT. Its protein is CAPGRAPNQPQHF. This chain connects TRBV14 to TRBJ1-5; D not certain. Germline V gene data show CDR1 as SGHDN and CDR2 as FVKESK. The CDR3 contains 13 residues. Trimming pared 11 bases from V and 3 bases from J, leaving 14 bases between.

This clonotype was seen a single time. The chain is built from TRBV12-3 or TRBV12-4 and TRBJ2-5; tentatively, D is TRBD2 (6 bases). The J call may be wrong; the DNA end is better matched by TRBJ2-7. There are 14 residues in the CDR3. CDR3 region: CASSPLWGAYEQYF. The CDR3 coding sequence is TGTGCCAGCAGCCCATTATGGGGGGCCTACGAGCAGTACTTC.

This clonotype has only a few counts. The rearrangement links TRBV6-1 to TRBJ2-7; no definite D call. The CDR3 is 12 amino acids. Germline V gene sequence: CDR1 MNHNS, CDR2 SASEGT. V was clipped by 4 bases and J by 1 base, with 5 bases between them. CDR3 nucleotides: TGTGCCAGCAGTGGGATGTCCTACGAGCAGTACTTC. It encodes CASSGMSYEQYF.

This clonotype turned up a few times. The chain recombines TRBV20-1 with TRBJ1-5; D not resolved. The CDR3 length is 14 residues. V shed 2 bases and J shed 2 bases, with 10 bases lying between them. Germline V gene sequence: CDR1 DFQATT, CDR2 SNEGSKA (reference sequence). The CDR3 DNA reads as TGCAGTGCTAGACGGGGAGAAGGCAATCAGCCCCAGCATTTT. Translation: CSARRGEGNQPQHF.

The chain recombines TRBV4-3 with TRBJ2-6; no clear D gene. Germline V gene sequence: CDR1 LGHNA, CDR2 YSLEER. The CDR3 sequence is 16 residues long. Trimming shortened V by 0 bases and J by 4 bases, and 10 bases separated the two germline ends. CDR3 residues: CASSQDSMAGANVLTF. CDR3 coding DNA: TGCGCCAGCAGCCAAGATTCTATGGCCGGGGCCAACGTCCTGACTTTC.

This clonotype was observed a handful of times. The CDR3 DNA is TGCAGTGCTAGAGCGGCGGAGGCCGAGAACACCGGGGAGCTGTTTTTT. Its translation is CSARAAEAENTGELFF. This chain links TRBV20-1 with TRBJ2-2, with a weak D call TRBD2 (5 bases). CDR3 length: 16 amino acids. The ends were cut back, 1 base at V and 1 base at J, with 13 bases in the middle. Germline-derived CDR1 and CDR2 are DFQATT and SNEGSKA (reference sequence).

The chain uses TRBV6-5 and TRBJ1-1; 9 bases match TRBD1. V was pared by 5 bases and J by 5 bases, with 12 bases of the junction left unmatched. The CDR3 has 16 amino acids. Germline V gene lookup returns CDR1 MNHEY and CDR2 SVGAGI. The CDR3 protein is CASSTPGTGQRTEAFF. CDR3 DNA: TGTGCCAGCAGTACTCCAGGGACAGGGCAAAGGACTGAAGCTTTCTTT.

This clonotype has just a few counts. The chain is built from TRBV20-1 and TRBJ2-3; no clear D. Trimming pared 1 base from V and 1 base from J, leaving 12 bases between. This CDR3 is 15 amino acids long. In germline, CDR1 is DFQATT, CDR2 SNEGSKA (reference sequence). The CDR3 here is CSARAPQRRTDTQYF. In DNA, the CDR3 is TGCAGTGCTAGAGCACCCCAGAGACGCACAGATACGCAGTATTTT.

The gene calls are TRBV20-1 and TRBJ2-7; the match to TRBD2 covers 7 bases. Trimming cost V 2 bases and J 0 bases; bases outside gene matches: 10. From germline, CDR1 is DFQATT and CDR2 SNEGSKA (reference sequence). The CDR3 is 16 residues long. In DNA, the CDR3 is TGCAGTGCTAGATCCTACACTAGCGCCAGCTCCTACGAGCAGTACTTC. Translating it yields CSARSYTSASSYEQYF.

This clonotype was counted between two and nine times. The rearrangement links TRBV7-2 to TRBJ2-1; 7 bases fit TRBD2. The CDR3 runs to 16 residues. Germline V gene lookup returns CDR1 SGHTA and CDR2 FQGNSA. Trimming cost V 2 bases and J 2 bases; bases outside gene matches: 6. The CDR3: CASSLRRSGAYNEQFF. The CDR3 DNA reads as TGTGCCAGCAGCTTAAGGAGAAGCGGGGCCTACAATGAGCAGTTCTTC.

The V call is TRBV7-6, the J call TRBJ2-4, with D perhaps matching TRBD1 (6 bases). CDR3 length: 12 amino acids. The ends were cut back, 4 bases at V and 13 bases at J, with 14 bases in the middle. Germline CDR1 and CDR2: SGHVS and FNYEAQ. The CDR3 bases are TGTGCCAGCAGCTCCCCCGAGGGGGAGCAGTACTTC. It codes for CASSSPEGEQYF.

The gene calls are TRBV7-2 and TRBJ2-5, with D unresolved. The CDR3 is made up of 12 amino acids. Between the trimmed V and J ends, which lost 7 bases and 4 bases, there was a span of 10 bases. Per the germline V gene, CDR1 is SGHTA and CDR2 is FQGNSA. The CDR3 here is CASNDEPETQYF. CDR3 nucleotide sequence: TGTGCCAGCAACGACGAACCAGAGACCCAGTACTTC.

The chain joins TRBV27 to TRBJ2-3, with 7 bases fitting TRBD2. Germline-derived CDR1 and CDR2 are MNHEY and SMNVEV (reference sequence). The CDR3 loop spans 17 amino acids. V lost 4 bases, J lost 2 bases, and 12 bases stayed unmatched. The DNA for the CDR3 is TGTGCCAGCAGTTCTCGTCGGGGAGCGGGGAACACAGATACGCAGTATTTT. Amino acid sequence: CASSSRRGAGNTDTQYF.

V and J are TRBV10-1 and TRBJ1-6; D remains unclear. The germline V gene has CDR1 WNHNN and CDR2 SYGVQD (reference sequence). The CDR3 sequence is 14 residues long. The V end was cut by 3 bases, the J end by 9 bases, with 12 bases between. The CDR3 reads CASSDGNGGSPLHF. The CDR3 DNA is TGCGCCAGCAGTGATGGAAACGGCGGTTCACCCCTCCACTTT.